A selection of T cell receptor beta chains follows, all from one sample in a study of T cell responses to AZD1222 COVID-19 vaccine. This table comes from immunoSEQ multiplex PCR, and its TCRdb copy is limited to in-frame clones, with some not included. The repertoire holds around 140,000 clones, approximately 89% seen once, with about 1.8% in the top ten. The source material was peripheral blood, sampled 28 days after the second AZD1222 dose. These receptors came from an adult who received the AZD1222 COVID-19 vaccine. Both conserved end residues are part of each CDR3. The order of the fields is D gene, clone size, J gene, V gene, CDR3 protein, CDR3 DNA. A D gene is named only where the DNA matches it firmly. A clone size is listed for some rows: how often the clone was seen (once, few, many), or a class if it is expanded.

- | once | TRBJ1-1 | TRBV19 | CASTSRALGTEAFF | TGTGCCAGTACCTCGCGGGCCCTAGGGACTGAAGCTTTCTTT
- | - | TRBJ2-1 | TRBV5-1 | CASCRRIFWPGSYNEQFF | TGCGCCAGCTGTCGACGTATCTTCTGGCCCGGGTCCTACAATGAGCAGTTCTTC
- | - | TRBJ2-1 | TRBV9 | CASSVARVEYNEQFF | TGTGCCAGCAGCGTAGCCCGAGTGGAGTACAATGAGCAGTTCTTC
- | once | TRBJ1-2 | TRBV7-2 | CASSQAQGADGYTF | TGTGCCAGCAGCCAAGCACAGGGTGCGGACGGCTACACCTTC
TRBD1 | - | TRBJ1-5 | TRBV5-8 | CASSLQGYSNQPQHF | TGTGCCAGCAGCTTACAGGGGTATAGCAATCAGCCCCAGCATTTT
- | - | TRBJ1-3 | TRBV19 | CASSFDGLSGNTIYF | TGTGCCAGTAGCTTCGACGGTCTCTCTGGAAACACCATATATTTT
- | few | TRBJ1-2 | TRBV7-9 | CASSFGGNYGYTF | TGTGCCAGCAGCTTTGGGGGGAACTATGGCTACACCTTC
- | - | TRBJ1-1 | TRBV29-1 | CSVGFLNTEAFF | TGCAGCGTTGGGTTCTTAAACACTGAAGCTTTCTTT
TRBD1 | - | TRBJ2-7 | TRBV5-4 | CASSSRDSSYEQYF | TGTGCCAGCAGCTCCCGGGACAGCTCCTACGAGCAGTACTTC
- | - | TRBJ1-2 | TRBV24-1 | CATSEFDSYGYTF | TGTGCCACCAGTGAATTTGACTCCTATGGCTACACCTTC
- | - | TRBJ2-7 | TRBV18 | CASTRSEGEVYEQYF | TGTGCCAGCACCCGATCTGAGGGGGAAGTTTACGAGCAGTACTTC
- | - | TRBJ2-1 | TRBV10-1 | CASSESKVSRNEQFF | TGCGCCAGCAGTGAGTCGAAAGTGTCTAGGAATGAGCAGTTCTTC
- | - | TRBJ1-1 | TRBV28 | CASSPFFSGESEAFF | TGTGCCAGCTCCCCTTTTTTTTCGGGGGAATCTGAAGCTTTCTTT
TRBD1 | - | TRBJ2-7 | TRBV7-2 | CASSFGTGSYEQYF | TGTGCCAGCAGCTTCGGGACAGGGTCCTACGAGCAGTACTTC
- | - | TRBJ1-5 | TRBV19 | CASRYQGSNQPQHF | TGTGCCAGTAGATATCAAGGGAGCAATCAGCCCCAGCATTTT
- | - | TRBJ1-4 | TRBV12-3/TRBV12-4 | CASRGWREKLFF | TGTGCCAGCAGAGGTTGGCGAGAAAAACTGTTTTTT
- | - | TRBJ1-2 | TRBV15 | CATSRDRDIYYGYTF | TGTGCCACCAGCAGAGATCGGGACATCTACTATGGCTACACCTTC
- | - | TRBJ1-1 | TRBV5-1 | CASSLDPGSTEAFF | TGCGCCAGCAGCTTGGATCCTGGGAGCACTGAAGCTTTCTTT
- | - | TRBJ2-5 | TRBV14 | CASSQEGTRGENQETQYF | TGTGCCAGCAGCCAAGAAGGGACACGGGGAGAGAATCAAGAGACCCAGTACTTC
TRBD2 | - | TRBJ2-7 | TRBV4-1 | CASSPSKAGGYEQYF | TGCGCCAGCAGCCCAAGCAAAGCGGGAGGGTACGAGCAGTACTTC
TRBD2 | - | TRBJ2-1 | TRBV29-1 | CSVDEGGPEQFF | TGCAGCGTTGACGAGGGAGGGCCGGAGCAGTTCTTC
TRBD2 | few | TRBJ2-1 | TRBV27 | CASTFGTRGRNEQFF | TGTGCCAGCACTTTCGGGACTAGGGGTAGAAATGAGCAGTTCTTC
TRBD1 | - | TRBJ2-1 | TRBV6-4 | CASSEDPRQGFPMGYNEQFF | TGTGCCAGCAGTGAAGACCCGAGACAGGGCTTTCCAATGGGCTACAATGAGCAGTTCTTC
- | - | TRBJ2-5 | TRBV19 | CASSPGTGGAETQYF | TGTGCCAGTAGCCCCGGGACGGGCGGGGCGGAGACCCAGTACTTC
TRBD2 | - | TRBJ2-5 | TRBV10-3 | CAISVGLAGAQETQYF | TGTGCCATCAGCGTGGGACTAGCGGGGGCCCAAGAGACCCAGTACTTC
- | few | TRBJ1-4 | TRBV7-2 | CASSSQGPTNEKLFF | TGTGCCAGCAGTTCTCAGGGTCCAACTAATGAAAAACTGTTTTTT
- | - | TRBJ1-2 | TRBV6-5 | CASSYSDRYGYTF | TGTGCCAGCAGTTACTCGGATCGCTATGGCTACACCTTC
- | - | TRBJ1-5 | TRBV6-5 | CASNPGQPGQPQHF | TGTGCCAGCAACCCTGGGCAGCCGGGTCAGCCCCAGCATTTT
TRBD1 | once | TRBJ1-1 | TRBV5-4 | CASSLRQGVTEAFF | TGTGCCAGCAGCTTGAGACAGGGTGTCACTGAAGCTTTCTTT
TRBD1 | once | TRBJ1-2 | TRBV18 | CASSPRRDRVDYGYTF | TGTGCCAGCTCACCACGTCGGGACAGGGTCGACTATGGCTACACCTTC
- | - | TRBJ1-1 | TRBV2 | CASRRQGPAF | TGTGCCAGCAGACGCCAGGGCCCCGCCTTT
TRBD2 | - | TRBJ2-7 | TRBV5-4 | CASSRGVAGYYEQYF | TGTGCCAGCAGCCGTGGAGTAGCGGGATACTACGAGCAGTACTTC